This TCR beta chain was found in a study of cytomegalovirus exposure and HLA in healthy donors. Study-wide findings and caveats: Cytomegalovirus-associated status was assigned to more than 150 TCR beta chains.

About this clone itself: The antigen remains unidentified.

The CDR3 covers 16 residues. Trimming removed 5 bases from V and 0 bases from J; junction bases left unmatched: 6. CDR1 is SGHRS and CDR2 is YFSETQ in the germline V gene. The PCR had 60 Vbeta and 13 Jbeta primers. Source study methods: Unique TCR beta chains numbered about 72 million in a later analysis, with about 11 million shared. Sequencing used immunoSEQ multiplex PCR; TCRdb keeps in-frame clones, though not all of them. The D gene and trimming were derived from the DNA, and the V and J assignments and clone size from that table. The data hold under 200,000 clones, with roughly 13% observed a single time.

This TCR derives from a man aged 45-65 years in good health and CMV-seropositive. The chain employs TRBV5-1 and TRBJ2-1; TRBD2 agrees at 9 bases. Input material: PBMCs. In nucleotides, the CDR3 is TGCGCCAGCAGGGCTAGCGGGATCCGCTCCTACAATGAGCAGTTCTTC. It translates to CASRASGIRSYNEQFF.